Detailed here is one TCR beta chain. Profiling relied on immunoSEQ multiplex PCR, and the TCRdb table lists in-frame clones only, not all of them. Of approximately 270,000 clones listed, around 83% are singletons. This entry belongs to a study of blood T cell repertoires in COVID-19. The CDR3 runs to 14 residues. J lost 6 bases, V lost 4 bases, and 7 bases had no gene match. Germline V gene sequence: CDR1 SGHRS, CDR2 YFSETQ. This sequence originates from a man older than 75 with acute or convalescent COVID-19. The sequenced sample consisted of peripheral blood. The rearrangement joins TRBV5-1 to TRBJ1-3; TRBD1 aligns across 7 bases. The CDR3 sequence is CASSAGQTLNTIYF. The CDR3 coding sequence is TGCGCCAGCAGCGCGGGACAGACGCTAAACACCATATATTTT.